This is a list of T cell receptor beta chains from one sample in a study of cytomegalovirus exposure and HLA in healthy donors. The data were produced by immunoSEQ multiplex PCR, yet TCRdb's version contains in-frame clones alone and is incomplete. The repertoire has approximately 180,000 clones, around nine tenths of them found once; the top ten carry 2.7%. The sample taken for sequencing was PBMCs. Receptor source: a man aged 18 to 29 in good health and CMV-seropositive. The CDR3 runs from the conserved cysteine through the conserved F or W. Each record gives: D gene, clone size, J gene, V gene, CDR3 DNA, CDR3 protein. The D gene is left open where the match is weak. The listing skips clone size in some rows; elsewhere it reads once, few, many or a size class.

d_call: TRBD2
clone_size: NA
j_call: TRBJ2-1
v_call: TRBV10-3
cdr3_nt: TGTGCCATCAGTTTGACTAGCGGGATGTCCCATGAGCAGTTCTTC
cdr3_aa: CAISLTSGMSHEQFF

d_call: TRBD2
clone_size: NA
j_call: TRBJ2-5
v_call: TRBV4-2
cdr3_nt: TGTGCCAGCAGCCAAGCGGTGCGGGGGGCGGGAGAGACCCAGTACTTC
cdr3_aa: CASSQAVRGAGETQYF

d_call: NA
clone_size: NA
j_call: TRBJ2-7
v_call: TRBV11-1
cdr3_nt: TGTGCCAGCAGACGGGACATAAACTCCTACGAGCAGTACTTC
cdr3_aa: CASRRDINSYEQYF

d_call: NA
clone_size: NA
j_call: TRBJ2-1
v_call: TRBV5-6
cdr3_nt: TGTGCCAGCAGTCACGGGACTCAAGAGCAGTTCTTC
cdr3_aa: CASSHGTQEQFF

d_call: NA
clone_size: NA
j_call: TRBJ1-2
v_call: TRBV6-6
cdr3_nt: TGTGTCAGCAGTTCGGGACACGAAAGGGGCTACACCTTC
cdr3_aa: CVSSSGHERGYTF

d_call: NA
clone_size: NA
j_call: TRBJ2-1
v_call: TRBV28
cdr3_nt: TGTGCCAGCAGTGGATGGCTCTTACCACAGGGGTTCTTC
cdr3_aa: CASSGWLLPQGFF

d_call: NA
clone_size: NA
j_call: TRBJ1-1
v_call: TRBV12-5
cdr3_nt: TGTGCTAGTGGTTTGGACTCCTCTATGACGGGACACTTAAACACTGAAGCTTTCTTT
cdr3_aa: CASGLDSSMTGHLNTEAFF

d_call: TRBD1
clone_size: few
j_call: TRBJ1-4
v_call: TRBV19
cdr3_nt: TGTGCCAGTAGTAGTCAGGGGGCGGAAAAACTGTTTTTT
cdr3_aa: CASSSQGAEKLFF

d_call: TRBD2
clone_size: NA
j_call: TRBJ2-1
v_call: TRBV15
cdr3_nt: TGTGCCACCAGCCCTACGGGGGGACACAATGAGCAGTTCTTC
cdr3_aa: CATSPTGGHNEQFF

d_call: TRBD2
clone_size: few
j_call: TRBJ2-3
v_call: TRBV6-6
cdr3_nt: TGTGCCAGCAGTTACCTTGGACTAGCGGTCACAGATACGCAGTATTTT
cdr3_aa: CASSYLGLAVTDTQYF

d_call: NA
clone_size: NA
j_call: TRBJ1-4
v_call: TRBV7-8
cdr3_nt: TGTGCCAGCAGCTCCGGGGGGGCCCCCGGAGATGAAAAACTGTTTTTT
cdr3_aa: CASSSGGAPGDEKLFF

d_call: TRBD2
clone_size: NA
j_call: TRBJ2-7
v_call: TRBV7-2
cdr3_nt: TGTGCCAGCAGCTTAGTCTTTGGGCTAGCGGGCTACGAGCAGTACTTC
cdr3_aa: CASSLVFGLAGYEQYF

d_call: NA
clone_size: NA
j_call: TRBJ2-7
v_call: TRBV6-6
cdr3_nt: TGTGCCAGCAGTTACGACAAACGTTACGAGCAGTACTTC
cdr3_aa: CASSYDKRYEQYF

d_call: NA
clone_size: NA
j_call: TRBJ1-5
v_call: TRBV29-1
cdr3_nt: TGCAGCGTTAGGAGATTAAATCAGCCCCAGCATTTT
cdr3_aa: CSVRRLNQPQHF

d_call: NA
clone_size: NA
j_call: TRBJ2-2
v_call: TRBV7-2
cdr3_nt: TGTGCCAGCAGCTTTTATTCTGGGGCAAGCGGGGAGCTGTTTTTT
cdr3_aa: CASSFYSGASGELFF

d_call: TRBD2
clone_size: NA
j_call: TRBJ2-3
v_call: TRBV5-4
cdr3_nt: TGTGCCAGCAGCTCCGGACTAGCGGGCACAGATACGCAGTATTTT
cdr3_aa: CASSSGLAGTDTQYF

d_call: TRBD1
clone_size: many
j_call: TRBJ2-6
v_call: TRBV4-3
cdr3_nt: TGCGCCAGCAGTTTGGTACAGGGGTCTGGGGCCAACGTCCTGACTTTC
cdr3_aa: CASSLVQGSGANVLTF

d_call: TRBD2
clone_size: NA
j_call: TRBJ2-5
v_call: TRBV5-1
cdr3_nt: TGCGCCAGCAGCCCGGGGCTAGCGGGGGAGACCCAGTACTTC
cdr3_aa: CASSPGLAGETQYF

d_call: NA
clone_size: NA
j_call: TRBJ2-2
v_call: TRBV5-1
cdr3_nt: TGCGCCAGCAGCTTGGGACTGCCGGGCGGGGAGCTGTTTTTT
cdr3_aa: CASSLGLPGGELFF

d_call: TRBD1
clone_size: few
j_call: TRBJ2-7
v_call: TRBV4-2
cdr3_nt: TGTGCCAGCAGCCAACGTATCCGCGGGCGGACAGGGATCCACGAGCAGTACTTC
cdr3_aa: CASSQRIRGRTGIHEQYF

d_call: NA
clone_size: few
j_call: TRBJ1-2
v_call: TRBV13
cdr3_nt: TGTGCCAGCAGCTTAGCGGTTCGGACAGCCGGCGGCTACACCTTC
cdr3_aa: CASSLAVRTAGGYTF

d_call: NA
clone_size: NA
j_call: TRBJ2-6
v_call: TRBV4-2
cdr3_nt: TGTGCCAGCAGCCAAGTTAGCTCTGGGGCCAACGTCCTGACTTTC
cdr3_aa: CASSQVSSGANVLTF

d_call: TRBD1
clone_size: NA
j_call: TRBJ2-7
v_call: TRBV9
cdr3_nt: TGTGCCAGCAGCGTAGCACAGGGGAGCTCCTACGAGCAGTACTTC
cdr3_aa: CASSVAQGSSYEQYF

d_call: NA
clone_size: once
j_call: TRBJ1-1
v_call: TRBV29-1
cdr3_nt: TGCAGCGTTGAATGGGGGAGGGCTGAAGCTTTCTTT
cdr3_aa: CSVEWGRAEAFF

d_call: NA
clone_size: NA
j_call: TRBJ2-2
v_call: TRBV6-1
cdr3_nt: TGTGCCACCTGGGGCGTTCCGAACACCGGGGAGCTGTTTTTT
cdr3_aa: CATWGVPNTGELFF

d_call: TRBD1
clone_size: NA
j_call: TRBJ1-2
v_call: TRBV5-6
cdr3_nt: TGTGCCAGCAGGGCGACAGGGAGTAACTATGGCTACACCTTC
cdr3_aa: CASRATGSNYGYTF

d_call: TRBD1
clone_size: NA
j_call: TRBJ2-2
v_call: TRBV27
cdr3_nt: TGTGCCAGCAGTTTAGTACAGGGGGGCGCCGGGGAGCTGTTTTTT
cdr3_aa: CASSLVQGGAGELFF

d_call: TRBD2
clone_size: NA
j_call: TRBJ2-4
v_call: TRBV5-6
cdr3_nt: TGTGCCAGCAGCTCCGCGGGACTAATTCAGTACTTC
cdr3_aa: CASSSAGLIQYF

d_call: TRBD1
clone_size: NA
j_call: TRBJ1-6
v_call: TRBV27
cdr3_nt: TGTGCCAGCAGTTTAGTTGGCAGGGGGTCTCTCTCCTATAATTCACCCCTCCACTTT
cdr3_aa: CASSLVGRGSLSYNSPLHF

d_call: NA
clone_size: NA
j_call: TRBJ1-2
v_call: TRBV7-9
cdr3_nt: TGTGCCAGCAGCCCCAGTGAAGCTAACTATGGCTACACCTTC
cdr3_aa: CASSPSEANYGYTF

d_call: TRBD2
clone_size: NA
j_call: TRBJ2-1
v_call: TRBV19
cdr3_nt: TGTGCCAGTAGTCCGCGGACTAGCGGGGGGAGCTCCTACAATGAGCAGTTCTTC
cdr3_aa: CASSPRTSGGSSYNEQFF

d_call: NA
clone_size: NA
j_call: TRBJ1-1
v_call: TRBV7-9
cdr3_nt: TGTGCCAGCAGCCATGGGGGGGGCGCCCAAGCTTTCTTT
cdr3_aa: CASSHGGGAQAFF

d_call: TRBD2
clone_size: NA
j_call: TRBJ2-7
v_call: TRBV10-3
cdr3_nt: TGTGCCACACGAGGGGCACCGAGCGGGGACGAGCAGTACTTC
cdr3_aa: CATRGAPSGDEQYF

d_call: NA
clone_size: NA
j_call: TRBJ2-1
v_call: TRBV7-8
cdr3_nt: TGTGCCAGCAGCCCCCACAGGGCTAGCTCCTACAATGAGCAGTTCTTC
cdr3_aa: CASSPHRASSYNEQFF

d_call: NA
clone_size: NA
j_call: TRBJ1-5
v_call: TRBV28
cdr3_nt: TGTGCCAGCAGTTTAAAGGGGGGCAATCAGCCCCAGCATTTT
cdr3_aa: CASSLKGGNQPQHF

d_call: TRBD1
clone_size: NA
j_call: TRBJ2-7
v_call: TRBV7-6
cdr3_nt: TGTGCCAGCAGCAAGGGACACCCAGGGGGAGAGCAGTACTTC
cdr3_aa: CASSKGHPGGEQYF

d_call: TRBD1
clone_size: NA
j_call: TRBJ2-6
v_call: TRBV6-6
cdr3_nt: TGTGCCAGCGGGACAGGGACCTCTGGGGCCAACGTCCTGACTTTC
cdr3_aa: CASGTGTSGANVLTF

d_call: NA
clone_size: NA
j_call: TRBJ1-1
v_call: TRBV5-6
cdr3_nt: TGTGCCAGCAGCTCGGTGGCTGAAGCTTTCTTT
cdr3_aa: CASSSVAEAFF

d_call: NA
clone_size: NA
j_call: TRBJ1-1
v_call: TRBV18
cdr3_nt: TGTGCCAGCTCCCCCCAAGGGGGCACTGAAGCTTTCTTT
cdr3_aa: CASSPQGGTEAFF

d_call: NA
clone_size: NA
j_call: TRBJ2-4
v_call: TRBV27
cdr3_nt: TGTGCCAGCAGTTCAACGGCAGGGGTCAAAAACATTCAGTACTTC
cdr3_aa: CASSSTAGVKNIQYF

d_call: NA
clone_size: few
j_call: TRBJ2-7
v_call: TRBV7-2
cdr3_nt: TGTGCCAGCAGCTCCATTCCCTACGAGCAGTACTTC
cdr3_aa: CASSSIPYEQYF

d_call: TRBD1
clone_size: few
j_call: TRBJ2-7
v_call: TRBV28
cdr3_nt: TGTGCCAGCAGCCCGACAGGGGTCGAGCAGTACTTC
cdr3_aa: CASSPTGVEQYF

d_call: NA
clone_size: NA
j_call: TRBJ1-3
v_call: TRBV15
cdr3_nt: TGTGCCACCCGTCAGGGCACCGTCGGAAACACCATATATTTT
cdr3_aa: CATRQGTVGNTIYF

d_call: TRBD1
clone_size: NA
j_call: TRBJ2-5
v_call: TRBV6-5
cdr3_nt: TGTGCCAGCAGTTACTCGACAGGGGTAGAGACCCAGTACTTC
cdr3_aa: CASSYSTGVETQYF

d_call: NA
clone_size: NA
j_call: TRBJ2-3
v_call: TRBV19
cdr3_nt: TGTGCCAGTAGTATAGATCCTCGTGCGGGGCCCACAGATACGCAGTATTTT
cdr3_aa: CASSIDPRAGPTDTQYF

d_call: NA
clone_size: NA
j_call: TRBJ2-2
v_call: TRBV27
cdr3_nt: TGTGCCAGCAGTCCTTTACTCACCGGGGAGCTGTTTTTT
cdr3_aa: CASSPLLTGELFF

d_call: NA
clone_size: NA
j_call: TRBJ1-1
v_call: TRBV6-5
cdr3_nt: TGTGCCAGCAGCATCTATTCCGGGGGGGAGGAAGCTTTCTTT
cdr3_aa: CASSIYSGGEEAFF

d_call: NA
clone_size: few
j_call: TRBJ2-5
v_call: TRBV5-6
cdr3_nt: TGTGCCAGCAGCTTTCCCCCCGGGGAGACCCAGTACTTC
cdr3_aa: CASSFPPGETQYF

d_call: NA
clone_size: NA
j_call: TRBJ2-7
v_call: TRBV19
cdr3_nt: TGTGCCAGTAGTTTCGGGGACTACGAGCAGTACTTC
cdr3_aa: CASSFGDYEQYF

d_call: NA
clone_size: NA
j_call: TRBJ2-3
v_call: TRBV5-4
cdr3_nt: TGTGCCAGCAGCTCTTGGGAGAAAGTTGCTACGCAGTATTTT
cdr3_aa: CASSSWEKVATQYF

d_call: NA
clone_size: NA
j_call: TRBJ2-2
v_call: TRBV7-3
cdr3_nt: TGTGCCAGCAGCTCCGACACCTTCGGGGAGCTGTTTTTT
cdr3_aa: CASSSDTFGELFF

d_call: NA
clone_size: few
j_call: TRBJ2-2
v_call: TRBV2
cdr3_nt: TGTGCCAGCAGCACGGGGTTGGACACCGGGGAGCTGTTTTTT
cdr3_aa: CASSTGLDTGELFF

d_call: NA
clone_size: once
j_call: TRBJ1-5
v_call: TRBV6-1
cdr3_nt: TGTGCCAGCAGTGAAATATCAGGCAATCAGCCCCAGCATTTT
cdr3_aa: CASSEISGNQPQHF

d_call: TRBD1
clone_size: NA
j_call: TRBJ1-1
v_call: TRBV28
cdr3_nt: TGTGCCAGCAGTCCCACAGGGGGCAGCACTGAAGCTTTCTTT
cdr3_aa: CASSPTGGSTEAFF

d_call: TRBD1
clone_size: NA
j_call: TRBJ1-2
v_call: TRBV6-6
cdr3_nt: TGTGCCAGCAGTCCACAGGGGTCCCTTGATGGCTACACCTTC
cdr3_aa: CASSPQGSLDGYTF

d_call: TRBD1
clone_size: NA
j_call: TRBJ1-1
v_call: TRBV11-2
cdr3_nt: TGTGCCAGCAGTAGGGGGCCTTTGGGTACTGAAGCTTTCTTT
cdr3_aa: CASSRGPLGTEAFF

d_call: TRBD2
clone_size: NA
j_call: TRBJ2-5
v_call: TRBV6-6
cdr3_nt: TGTGCCAGCAGTTACTTAGCGGGGGGGCCAGTTGAGACCCAGTACTTC
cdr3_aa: CASSYLAGGPVETQYF

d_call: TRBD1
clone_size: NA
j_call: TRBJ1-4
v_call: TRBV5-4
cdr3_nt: TGTGCCAGCAGCTCCGCAGGGGGCGGACATGAAAAACTGTTTTTT
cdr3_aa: CASSSAGGGHEKLFF

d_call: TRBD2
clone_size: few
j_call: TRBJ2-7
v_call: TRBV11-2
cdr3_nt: TGTGCCAGCAGCTCCCTTAGCGGGAGCGGCTACGAGCAGTACTTC
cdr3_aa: CASSSLSGSGYEQYF